This T cell receptor (beta chain) stems from a study of OX40 agonist ivuxolimab in advanced cancers. General notes on the study: Ivuxolimab was an agonistic, fully human IgG2 monoclonal antibody directed against OX40 (CD134), a costimulatory receptor. Intravenous ivuxolimab was administered to patients every 2 weeks at six dose levels: 0.01, 0.1, 0.3, 1.5, 3 and 10 mg/kg. Of the roughly 50 dose-escalation patients, hepatocellular carcinoma was present in about 19, melanoma in approximately 15, renal cell carcinoma in 9 and head and neck cancer in 9. The dose-escalation cohort was approximately 83% male with a mean age of 60 years, ranging from 23 to 79. Prior anti-PD-1, anti-PD-L1 or anti-CTLA-4 therapy was permitted, and approximately 39% of dose-escalation patients had received checkpoint inhibitors. Three dose-escalation patients achieved partial responses, one with hepatocellular carcinoma and two with cutaneous melanoma. Peripheral TCRbeta sequencing aimed to test whether ivuxolimab altered TCR sequence diversity and caused clonal T-cell expansion. The paper covers the monotherapy dose-escalation part of the phase I ivuxolimab trial, which included N ≈ 57 patients.

The trial excluded patients who had a history of autoimmune disease or who were on systemic immunosuppression. In every dose cohort, peripheral blood was drawn for TCR sequencing at baseline, cycle 4 day 1, and cycle 7 day 1. Samples came from an open-label, multicenter, first-in-human phase I dose-escalation trial of ivuxolimab. Adults with locally advanced or metastatic melanoma, renal cell carcinoma, hepatocellular carcinoma or head and neck squamous cell carcinoma were enrolled in the trial. CD4+ and CD8+ T cells were sorted separately from peripheral blood before TCR sequencing. Results and caveats for the whole study, not just this receptor: Low levels of normalized T-cell clonal expansion were also shown by some nonresponding patients. At doses of 0.1 to 3.0 mg/kg, clonal expansion of both CD4+ and CD8+ blood T cells was observed from baseline to week 6. The antigen specificity of the clonally expanded peripheral T cells was not determined. In the 0.1-3.0 mg/kg groups, partial responders were among the patients with the lowest normalized peripheral clonal expansion, particularly in CD8+ T cells. On average, CD8+ T cells showed more expanded clones than CD4+ T cells after ivuxolimab.

Comment on this clone: Its antigen target is currently unknown. No per-base quality is available; no much larger clone lies one base away.

Reading from cysteine to phenylalanine, the CDR3 counts 12 amino acids. Just the 36-base CDR3 DNA is kept, in frame starting at base 1. Reading the germline V gene gives CDR1 SGHRS and CDR2 YFSETQ. V is reduced by 1 base and J by 5 bases, leaving a spacing of 7 bases between them. To sequence the TCRbeta CDR3 region, genomic DNA was isolated from the sorted cells. The immunoSEQ Assay was used to sequence the TCRbeta CDR3 regions. As stored in TCRdb, this immuneACCESS dataset retains in-frame rearrangements with V and J assigned. A fraction of the clones does not appear; measured against another copy, unresolved V genes explain less than half of the discrepancy, and the remainder lacks a known reason. Within this sample are 80,000 to 130,000 clones, with 90% of them counted one time only. The ten largest clones add up to more than 0.25% of the sample.

This clonotype originated in an adult with an advanced solid tumor such as melanoma, head and neck, liver or kidney cancer. The chain is made from TRBV5-1 and TRBJ2-7; the D gene is perhaps TRBD1 or TRBD2, as each covers 5 bases. This material consisted of CD4+ or CD8+ T cells sorted from blood, taken in a trial of the OX40 agonist ivuxolimab. The DNA is TGCGCCAGCAGCTTGAGAGGGGACGAGCAGTACTTC. Protein translation: CASSLRGDEQYF.